The 20 T cell receptor beta chains below were found in one sample sequenced in a study of blood T cell repertoires in COVID-19. Generated by immunoSEQ multiplex PCR, the TCRdb table keeps only in-frame clones and is missing some. Among about 100,000 clones listed, roughly 84% were seen once. The sequencing input was peripheral blood. The source of these receptors is a human donor in a cohort sampled during active COVID-19.

This clone showed up just a few times. V usage is TRBV27 and J usage is TRBJ1-1, with a possible D match to TRBD1 (6 bases). Germline CDR1 and CDR2: MNHEY and SMNVEV (reference sequence). The V end lost 6 bases, the J end lost 1 base, and 21 bases lay between the germline ends. The CDR3 runs 17 residues. In DNA, the CDR3 is TGTGCCAGCAGGGGGGCTAAAAAGACAGACTGGAACACTGAAGCTTTCTTT. It is translated as CASRGAKKTDWNTEAFF.

The rearrangement uses TRBV30 and TRBJ2-6; D gene uncertain. Germline values: CDR1 GTSNPN, CDR2 SVGIG (reference sequence). This CDR3 region has 14 residues. V gave up 3 bases and J gave up 1 base, with 7 bases separating them. CDR3 sequence: CAWRGLSGANVLTF. CDR3 coding DNA: TGTGCCTGGAGGGGCCTTTCTGGGGCCAACGTCCTGACTTTC.

In DNA form, the CDR3 reads TGTGCTAGTGGTTTGGGACAGAACTACGAGCAGTACTTC. Amino acids: CASGLGQNYEQYF. The chain joins TRBV12-5 to TRBJ2-7; perhaps TRBD1 as D (5 bases). The V gene lost 1 base and the J gene lost 3 bases, with 7 bases spanning the gap. In germline, CDR1 is LGHNT, CDR2 FRNRAP. This CDR3 comprises 13 residues. The whole variable domain, remainder taken from reference TRBV12-5 and TRBJ2-7, is DARVTQTPRHKVTEMGQEVTMRCQPILGHNTVFWYRQTMMQGLELLAYFRNRAPLDDSGMPKDRFSAEMPDATLATLKIQPSEPRDSAVYFCASGLGQNYEQYFGPGTRLTVT.

This clone has only one observation. The chain is built from TRBV2 and TRBJ2-2; unclear D gene. Per germline, CDR1 SNHLY and CDR2 FYNNEI. Trimming took off 5 bases at V and 3 bases at J, with 7 bases between the two ends. The CDR3 loop spans 13 amino acids. The CDR3 DNA is TGTGCCAGCAGTCTAACGCACACCGGGGAGCTGTTTTTT. This translates into CASSLTHTGELFF.

The gene calls are TRBV18 and TRBJ2-7; D perhaps matches TRBD2 (6 bases). V lost 5 bases and J 2 bases, leaving 13 bases between the germline ends. CDR1 and CDR2 (germline): KGHSH, LQKENI. There are 14 residues in the CDR3. The CDR3 loop is CASSKPGLAYEQYF. The CDR3 nucleotides are TGTGCCAGCTCAAAACCGGGACTTGCCTACGAGCAGTACTTC.

The J gene is TRBJ1-2, the V gene TRBV6-1, with a tentative D call TRBD1 (6 bases). The CDR3 consists of 14 residues. Germline V lookup: CDR1 MNHNS, CDR2 SASEGT. Trimming removed 2 bases from V and 7 bases from J, with 14 bases in between. CDR3 DNA: TGTGCCAGCAGTGAATCGGGGGGCGCGGGTGGCTACACCTTC. As protein: CASSESGGAGGYTF.

This clone was counted a few times. This chain connects TRBV6-5 to TRBJ1-5; a weak D match, TRBD1 (5 bases). V was trimmed by 0 bases and J by 0 bases, leaving 6 bases between them. The CDR3 has 15 residues. Germline loops: CDR1 MNHEY, CDR2 SVGAGI. The CDR3 loop reads CASSYSQGSNQPQHF. The CDR3 DNA reads TGTGCCAGCAGTTACTCCCAGGGTAGCAATCAGCCCCAGCATTTT.

This rearrangement joins TRBV5-1 to TRBJ1-3; 7 positions match TRBD1. The CDR3 is made up of 15 amino acids. The V gene end was trimmed by 4 bases and the J gene end by 0 bases; junction bases not matched to a gene: 4. Germline loops: CDR1 SGHRS, CDR2 YFSETQ. The CDR3 bases are TGCGCCAGCAGCCCGGGACAGAGCTCTGGAAACACCATATATTTT. Its translation is CASSPGQSSGNTIYF.

The rearrangement joins TRBV19 to TRBJ2-1, with TRBD1 matching over 8 bases. The CDR3 has 15 amino acids. The J segment lost 0 bases and the V segment lost 6 bases, leaving 4 bases of the junction unmatched. The germline gives CDR1 LNHDA, CDR2 SQIVND (reference sequence). CDR3: CASRDRASSYNEQFF. The CDR3 bases are TGTGCCAGTAGGGACAGGGCAAGCTCCTACAATGAGCAGTTCTTC.

The chain carries TRBV20-1 and TRBJ1-4; possible D gene TRBD1, 5 bases. The V end was cut by 6 bases, the J end by 8 bases, with 10 bases between. CDR1 is DFQATT, CDR2 SNEGSKA, per germline (reference sequence). This CDR3 comprises 11 residues. Here the CDR3 reads CSAIKGEKLFF. Here the CDR3 DNA reads TGCAGTGCCATCAAGGGGGAAAAACTGTTTTTT.

The chain links TRBV5-1 to TRBJ2-5, with 8 bases matching TRBD1. CDR3 length: 16 amino acids. The germline gives CDR1 SGHRS, CDR2 YFSETQ. The J segment lost 5 bases and the V segment lost 0 bases, leaving 9 bases of the junction unmatched. In nucleotides, the CDR3 is TGCGCCAGCAGCTTGGTGTCAGGGGGCCCGACCGAGACCCAGTACTTC. This encodes CASSLVSGGPTETQYF.

The V gene is TRBV4-3, the J gene TRBJ1-6; D gene unclear. Trimming removed 0 bases from V and 10 bases from J, with 13 bases in between. The CDR3 spans 15 residues. Germline V gene lookup returns CDR1 LGHNA and CDR2 YSLEER. Here the CDR3 DNA reads TGCGCCAGCAGCCAAGATCTGGGCAGCAGGTCACCCCTCCACTTT. Protein product: CASSQDLGSRSPLHF.

V and J are TRBV29-1 and TRBJ2-3; a weak D match, TRBD2 (6 bases). Trimming left V 7 bases short and J 5 bases short, with 19 bases between. This CDR3 is 14 amino acids long. The germline CDR1 and CDR2 sequences are SQVTM and ANQGSEA. CDR3 protein: CSARTTISVDTQYF. CDR3 sequence (DNA): TGCAGCGCCAGGACTACCATCTCCGTAGATACGCAGTATTTT.

This rearrangement joins TRBV23-1 to TRBJ2-3; weak D call: TRBD1 (6 bases). TRBV23-1 is an ORF, and what it does is uncertain. The CDR3 has 15 residues. The germline V and J ends were trimmed by 3 bases and 3 bases, with 13 bases remaining between them. DNA of the CDR3: TGCGCCAGCAGTCATGGGGGCTGCCGAACAGATACGCAGTATTTT. It is translated as CASSHGGCRTDTQYF.

The V and J genes are TRBV27 and TRBJ2-5; TRBD2 might be the D (6 bases). The CDR3 is 15 residues long. In germline, CDR1 is MNHEY, CDR2 SMNVEV (reference sequence). V lost 3 bases and J 4 bases, leaving 15 bases between the germline ends. CDR3 residues: CASSFSGDLLETQYF. The CDR3 DNA reads TGTGCCAGCAGTTTCTCGGGAGACCTTTTAGAGACCCAGTACTTC.

Comments on this clone: Relative to the germline gene, one junction end is altered; a read error may explain this. V gene TRBV7-2 combines with J gene TRBJ2-3, with 8 bases fitting TRBD2. The germline V gene has CDR1 SGHTA and CDR2 FQGNSA. The length of the CDR3 is 16 residues. The CDR3 region is CASSVAGTRVDDTQYF. The CDR3 DNA follows: TGTGCCAGCAGCGTAGCCGGGACTAGGGTAGATGATACGCAGTATTTT.

Concerning this clone itself: Additional DNA sequences in this sample encode the identical CDR3. The chain links TRBV5-1 to TRBJ1-2; a possible D gene is TRBD1 (6 bases). CDR3 length: 15 amino acids. The germline V gene has CDR1 SGHRS and CDR2 YFSETQ. Trimming took 2 bases from V and 0 from J, leaving 11 bases between them. DNA for the CDR3: TGCGCCAGCAGCTTAACAGGGACCACTAACTATGGCTACACCTTC. Translated: CASSLTGTTNYGYTF.

The chain joins TRBV6-2 or TRBV6-3 to TRBJ1-5; no definite D call. The CDR3 has 13 amino acids. V lost 4 bases, J lost 6 bases, and 10 bases lay in between. CDR1 MNHEY and CDR2 SVGEGT come from the germline V gene. This chain's CDR3 is CASSSDWGQPQHF. CDR3 nucleotide sequence: TGTGCCAGCAGTTCGGACTGGGGTCAGCCCCAGCATTTT.

This clone was seen only a few times. Within the sample, other DNA sequences also encode this same CDR3. The chain uses TRBV5-4 and TRBJ2-7; TRBD1 aligns across 9 bases. The length of the CDR3 is 14 residues. Germline V gives CDR1 SGHNT, CDR2 YYREEE (reference sequence). After removal of 3 bases from V and 3 bases from J, the junction contained 4 bases not matched to a gene. CDR3 loop: CASSSGTGIYEQYF. The DNA for the CDR3 is TGTGCCAGCAGCTCCGGGACAGGGATCTACGAGCAGTACTTC.

V and J are TRBV5-6 and TRBJ2-7; D may be TRBD1 (5 bases). CDR3 length: 16 residues. The germline gives CDR1 SGHDT, CDR2 YYEEEE. V gave up 4 bases and J gave up 1 base, with 18 bases separating them. CDR3 coding DNA: TGTGCCAGCAGCCATTCCGGGCAGGGTCCGTCCTACGAGCAGTACTTC. The encoded protein is CASSHSGQGPSYEQYF.